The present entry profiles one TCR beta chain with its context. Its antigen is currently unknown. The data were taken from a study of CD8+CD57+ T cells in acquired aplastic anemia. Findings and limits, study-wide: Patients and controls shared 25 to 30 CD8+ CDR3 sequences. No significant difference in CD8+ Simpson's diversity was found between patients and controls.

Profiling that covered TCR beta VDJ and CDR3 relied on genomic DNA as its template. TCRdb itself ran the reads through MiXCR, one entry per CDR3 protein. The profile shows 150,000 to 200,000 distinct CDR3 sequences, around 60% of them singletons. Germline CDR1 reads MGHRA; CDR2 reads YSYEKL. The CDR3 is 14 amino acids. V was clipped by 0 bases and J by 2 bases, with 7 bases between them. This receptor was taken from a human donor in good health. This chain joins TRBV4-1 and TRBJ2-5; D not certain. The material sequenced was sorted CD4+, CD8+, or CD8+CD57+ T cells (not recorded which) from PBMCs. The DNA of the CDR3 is TGCGCCAGCAGCCAAGATCCCAATCAAGAGACCCAGTACTTC. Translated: CASSQDPNQETQYF.